A selection of T cell receptor beta chains follows, all from one sample in a study of CD4+ T cells in melanoma. Some clones are missing from TCRdb's copy, which holds only in-frame ones; the method was immunoSEQ multiplex PCR. The sample has approximately 4,900 clones, about two thirds seen once; the top ten hold more than 20%. The sequenced sample was cells from a culture (not recorded whether cultured in vitro). The source of these receptors is a human donor with melanoma. Each CDR3 is given with its conserved first and last residue. D genes are given only for firm matches. Not every row has a clone size; where given, it reads once, few, many or a size class.

v_gene	j_gene	len	abundance	d_gene	CDR3nt	CDR3aa
TRBV30	TRBJ2-7	12	medium-sized	.	TGTGCCTGGAGCGAGACTGCCTACGAGCAGTACTTC	CAWSETAYEQYF
TRBV4-3	TRBJ1-2	14	.	.	TGCGCCAGCAGCCCCCTGGTCGGGGAGGGTGGCTACACCTTC	CASSPLVGEGGYTF
TRBV15	TRBJ1-2	13	.	.	TGTGCCACCAGCCCTAGGGGGGTACATGGCTACACCTTC	CATSPRGVHGYTF
TRBV5-5	TRBJ1-2	13	.	TRBD1	TGTGCCAGCAGCCCATGGACAGGGGGTGGCTACACCTTC	CASSPWTGGGYTF
TRBV27	TRBJ2-1	13	few	.	TGTGCCAGCAGCATAGTCGCTTACAATGAGCAGTTCTTC	CASSIVAYNEQFF
TRBV11-2	TRBJ2-7	12	.	.	TGTGCCAGCAGCTTAGTTCCGAACGAGCAGTACTTC	CASSLVPNEQYF
TRBV9	TRBJ1-1	14	few	.	TGTGCCAGCAGCTTTGAACCGAGGGACACTGAAGCTTTCTTT	CASSFEPRDTEAFF
TRBV29-1	TRBJ1-2	14	medium-sized	.	TGCAGCGTTGTGGCGGCAGGGGTGGGCTATGGCTACACCTTC	CSVVAAGVGYGYTF
TRBV11-1	TRBJ2-3	16	medium-sized	.	TGTGCCAGCAGCTTAGAGGGGAGACAGGGCACAGATACGCAGTATTTT	CASSLEGRQGTDTQYF
TRBV5-6	TRBJ1-5	12	.	.	TGTGCCAGCAGCTTGGGCAATCAGCCCCAGCATTTT	CASSLGNQPQHF
TRBV13	TRBJ1-1	14	.	TRBD1	TGTGCCAGCAGCCCGGCAGGGGGCAGGACTGAAGCTTTCTTT	CASSPAGGRTEAFF
TRBV28	TRBJ1-1	13	.	.	TGTGCCAGCATCCGGGGTGGGAACACTGAAGCTTTCTTT	CASIRGGNTEAFF
TRBV10-2	TRBJ2-1	14	.	.	TGCGCCAGCAGTGAGGGCCCGGACTACAATGAGCAGTTCTTC	CASSEGPDYNEQFF
TRBV7-6	TRBJ1-5	16	.	.	TGTGCCAGCAGCCCCCTTGGGGGGGATTTAGGTCAGCCCCAGCATTTT	CASSPLGGDLGQPQHF
TRBV2	TRBJ1-4	13	.	TRBD1	TGTGCCAGCAGTGGACAGGGTGAGGAAAAACTGTTTTTT	CASSGQGEEKLFF
TRBV6-6	TRBJ2-2	15	once	TRBD2	TGTGCCAGCAGTTTAGCGGGGGGCGACACCGGGGAGCTGTTTTTT	CASSLAGGDTGELFF
TRBV5-1	TRBJ2-3	15	few	TRBD2	TGCGCCAGCAGCTTGGGGACTAGCGGGGGGGATACGCAGTATTTT	CASSLGTSGGDTQYF
TRBV29-1	TRBJ2-2	13	few	.	TGCAGCGTTAAGGGGACGAACACCGGGGAGCTGTTTTTT	CSVKGTNTGELFF
TRBV6-2/TRBV6-3	TRBJ1-2	13	once	TRBD1	TGTGCCAGCAGCCCGGGACAGGTCGGTGGCTACACCTTC	CASSPGQVGGYTF
TRBV5-6	TRBJ2-3	15	medium-sized	TRBD2	TGTGCCAGCAGCAAGTGGTCACTAGCGGCAGATACGCAGTATTTT	CASSKWSLAADTQYF
TRBV18	TRBJ1-2	15	.	TRBD1	TGTGCCAGCTCACCGAGGGGACAGGGAGACTATGGCTACACCTTC	CASSPRGQGDYGYTF
TRBV19	TRBJ1-1	13	large	.	TGTGCCAGTAACCCTAGGGAGAACACTGAAGCTTTCTTT	CASNPRENTEAFF
TRBV9	TRBJ1-4	15	.	.	TGTGCCAGCAGCGTAGATGGACAAGATAATGAAAAACTGTTTTTT	CASSVDGQDNEKLFF
TRBV6-1	TRBJ1-4	14	once	TRBD1	TGTGCCAGCAGTGACCGGGACAGGGGAGAAAAACTGTTTTTT	CASSDRDRGEKLFF
TRBV18	TRBJ1-2	16	few	.	TGTGCCAGCTCCCGTATCGAGACACCTCCTAACTATGGCTACACCTTC	CASSRIETPPNYGYTF
TRBV6-4	TRBJ2-1	16	few	TRBD2	TGTGCCAGCAGTGACCGACGGACTAGCGCATACAATGAGCAGTTCTTC	CASSDRRTSAYNEQFF
TRBV5-1	TRBJ1-1	15	once	TRBD1	TGCGCCAGCAGCTTGGCCCAGGGGGCGCGGACTGAAGCTTTCTTT	CASSLAQGARTEAFF
TRBV24-1	TRBJ2-1	13	.	.	TGTGCCACCGGGAGGGGGGGGCGGGATGAGCAGTTCTTC	CATGRGGRDEQFF
TRBV29-1	TRBJ1-1	13	few	.	TGCAGCGTCGACTTAGGGACACGAACCGAAGCTTTCTTT	CSVDLGTRTEAFF